This T cell receptor beta chain comes out of a study of immune cell composition in non-small cell lung cancer. General observations from the study: It was not proven that tumour-reactive clones equal dominant tumour-associated clones. Squamous carcinomas (75%) more often had tumour-associated clones >0.5% than adenocarcinomas (33%).

Normal lung sampling was at least 3 cm from the tumour, as distant as possible. A remark on this clone: Antigen: not known.

V was cut by 11 bases and J by 7 bases, with 12 bases left in between. CDR3 size: 12 residues. Germline CDR1 MNHEY, CDR2 SVGAGI. The assay was immunoSEQ multiplex PCR, and TCRdb's table has in-frame clones only and misses some. The data contain more than 15,000 clones, more than 60% of them singletons. These data were also reused for a study on CD4 T cells in lung cancer.

The sequencing input was non-adjacent lung tissue. The rearrangement uses TRBV6-5 and TRBJ1-6; D remains ambiguous. The receptor's source is a human donor with non-small cell lung cancer. CDR3 sequence: CAAGRSNSPLHF. The CDR3 coding sequence is TGTGCCGCGGGGAGGTCGAATTCACCCCTCCACTTT.